A selection of T cell receptor beta chains follows, all from one sample in a study of CD8 T cells in Susac syndrome. Each CDR3 protein is one row after TCRdb ran MiXCR on the immunoSEQ multiplex PCR reads. The sample lists under 200,000 distinct CDR3 sequences; under 97% were seen once. Input material: CD4+ T cells from PBMCs. The receptors come from a human donor with Susac syndrome. CDR3s include the opening cysteine and the closing phenylalanine or tryptophan. Clone size is shown for a subset of rows, as once, few, many or a class of expanded clone.

>TRBJ1-2|TRBV25-1|NA
CASSELNPFPHGYTF
>TRBJ2-2|TRBV7-9|NA
CASSSRGTPGELFF
>TRBJ1-2|TRBV23-1|NA
CASSKMEAPYTF
>TRBJ1-5|TRBV20-1|once
CSASWNPNQPQHF
>TRBJ2-6|TRBV6-5|NA
CASRLFTFGANVLTF
>TRBJ2-7|TRBV7-2|NA
CASSFLGTGGTEQYF
>TRBJ1-1|TRBV18|NA
CASSSTLGEGTEAFF
>TRBJ2-1|TRBV20-1|NA
CSARERVSSYNEQFF
>TRBJ2-7|TRBV6-2/TRBV6-3|NA
CASRLAGANVYEQYF
>TRBJ2-3|TRBV30|NA
CAWRSMRPGAHFDTQYF
>TRBJ1-1|TRBV6-6|NA
CASSYSKAKNTEAFF
>TRBJ1-5|TRBV27|NA
CASRGQGAFQPQHF
>TRBJ2-5|TRBV3-1|NA
CASSDGLAGGETQYF